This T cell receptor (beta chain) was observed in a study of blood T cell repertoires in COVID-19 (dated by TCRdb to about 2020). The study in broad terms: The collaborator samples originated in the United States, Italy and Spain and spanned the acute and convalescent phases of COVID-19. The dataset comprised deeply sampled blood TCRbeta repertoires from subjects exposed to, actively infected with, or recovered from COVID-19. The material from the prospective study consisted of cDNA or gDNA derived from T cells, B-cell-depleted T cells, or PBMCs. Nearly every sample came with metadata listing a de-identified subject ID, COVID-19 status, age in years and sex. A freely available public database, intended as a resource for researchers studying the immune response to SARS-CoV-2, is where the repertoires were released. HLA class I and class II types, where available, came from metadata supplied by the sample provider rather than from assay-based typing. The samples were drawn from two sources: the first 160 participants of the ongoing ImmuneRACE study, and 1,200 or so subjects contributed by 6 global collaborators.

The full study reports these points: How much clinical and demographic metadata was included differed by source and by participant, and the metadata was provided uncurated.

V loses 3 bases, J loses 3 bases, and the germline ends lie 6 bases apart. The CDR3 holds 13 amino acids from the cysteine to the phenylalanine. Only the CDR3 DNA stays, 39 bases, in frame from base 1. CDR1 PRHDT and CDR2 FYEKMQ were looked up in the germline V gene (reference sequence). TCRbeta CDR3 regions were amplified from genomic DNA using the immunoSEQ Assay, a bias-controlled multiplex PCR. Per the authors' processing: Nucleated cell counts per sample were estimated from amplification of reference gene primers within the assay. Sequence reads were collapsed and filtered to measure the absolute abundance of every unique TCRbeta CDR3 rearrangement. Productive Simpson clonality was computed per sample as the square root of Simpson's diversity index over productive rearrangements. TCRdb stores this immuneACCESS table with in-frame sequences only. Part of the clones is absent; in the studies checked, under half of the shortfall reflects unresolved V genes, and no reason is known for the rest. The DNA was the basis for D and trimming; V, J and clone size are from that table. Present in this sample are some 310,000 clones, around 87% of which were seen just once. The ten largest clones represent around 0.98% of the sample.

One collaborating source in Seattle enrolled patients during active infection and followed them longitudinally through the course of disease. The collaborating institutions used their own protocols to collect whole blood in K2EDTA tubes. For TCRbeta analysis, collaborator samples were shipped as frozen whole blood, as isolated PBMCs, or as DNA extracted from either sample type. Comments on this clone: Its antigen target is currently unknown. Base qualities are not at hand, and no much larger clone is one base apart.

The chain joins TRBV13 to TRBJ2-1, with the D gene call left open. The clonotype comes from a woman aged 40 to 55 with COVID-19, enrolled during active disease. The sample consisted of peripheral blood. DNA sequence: TGTGCCAGCAGCTTCGAGAACTACAATGAGCAGTTCTTC. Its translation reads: CASSFENYNEQFF.